The clone carrying this T cell receptor (beta chain) was counted at least ten times. Its antigen is currently unknown. These data come from a study of T cells after yellow fever vaccination. The study, taken as a whole, reports: FACS-sorted repertoires might harbor abundant contaminating clonotypes from the bulk population.

A universal primer site and UMIs were added as TCR cDNA was made by 5'RACE template switching. MiXCR was run by TCRdb on the 5' RACE reads, yielding one entry per CDR3 protein. The sample records a few hundred thousand distinct CDR3 sequences, about 4% being singletons. The V end lost 4 bases, the J end lost 0 bases, and 10 bases lay between the germline ends. The CDR3 totals 16 residues. This rearrangement joins TRBV12-3 or TRBV12-4 to TRBJ2-6; possibly TRBD2 for D (6 bases). The sample here was PBMCs, taken 5 days after the yellow fever booster vaccination. This receptor was identified in a man aged 18 to 29 who received the YFV17D yellow fever vaccine. The CDR3 DNA is TGTGCCAGCAGTTCCCCCGGGAGCTCTGGGGCCAACGTCCTGACTTTC. Amino acids: CASSSPGSSGANVLTF.